This TCR beta chain was observed in a study of CD8+ T cells in alopecia areata. For the study at large: Treated patients swallowed 5 to 10 mg of oral tofacitinib twice daily.

Points from the study as a whole: Higher clonality and more expanded CD8+ clones appeared in lesional than normal scalp.

Treatment in this sample: oral pan-JAK inhibitor, 5-10 mg twice daily. Sequencing relied on a cDNA template that was reverse transcribed from extracted RNA. Only in-frame clones appear in the TCRdb table, and some are missing; sequencing was by immunoSEQ multiplex PCR. In the table there are about 220,000 clones, under 75% of which are singletons. CDR3 length: 13 residues. CDR1 and CDR2 (germline): SQVTM, ANQGSEA. Trimming removed 7 bases at V and 4 bases at J, with 16 bases between. Comments on this clone: Its antigen is unknown.

J is TRBJ2-5 and V is TRBV29-1; the D gene is possibly TRBD2 (5 bases). The source was CD4+ T cells sorted from blood, collected at week 4, from a patient treated with tofacitinib. The clonotype originates from a human donor with alopecia areata. The CDR3 loop reads CSAQGLPRETQYF. The CDR3 DNA reads TGCAGCGCCCAAGGACTGCCCAGAGAGACCCAGTACTTC. Full variable domain (outside the CDR3, taken from reference TRBV29-1 and TRBJ2-5): SAVISQKPSRDICQRGTSLTIQCQVDSQVTMMFWYRQQPGQSLTLIATANQGSEATYESGFVIDKFPISRPNLTFSTLTVSNMSPEDSSIYLCSAQGLPRETQYFGPGTRLLVL.